This T cell receptor beta chain was recovered during a study of T cell changes during pregnancy in multiple sclerosis. This clone was seen just once. Measured with immunoSEQ multiplex PCR; TCRdb has only the in-frame clones, and not every one. Among tens of thousands of clones listed, 90% to 95% were seen once. This CDR3 region has 13 residues. Germline V gene sequence: CDR1 SSHAT, CDR2 FNYEAQ (reference sequence). V lost 2 bases and J lost 5, with 9 bases in between. This clonotype originated in a female donor with multiple sclerosis, enrolled in a pregnancy study. The chain is built from TRBV7-7 and TRBJ2-5, with D possibly being TRBD2 (5 bases). The sequencing used CD8+ T cells from peripheral blood mononuclear cells, collected in the second trimester of pregnancy. CDR3 nucleotide sequence: TGTGCCAGCAGCTTAAAAGCGGAGGAGACCCAGTACTTC. It codes for CASSLKAEETQYF.